This is a list of T cell receptor beta chains from one sample in a study of cytomegalovirus exposure and HLA in healthy donors. Profiling relied on immunoSEQ multiplex PCR, and the TCRdb table lists in-frame clones only, not all of them. The sample carries 110,000 to 150,000 clones, roughly 80% recorded once. Sequences were obtained from PBMCs. Source of these receptors: a woman in her forties in good health and CMV-seropositive. The CDR3 runs from the conserved cysteine through the conserved F or W. A D gene is named only where the DNA matches it firmly. Only part of the rows carry a size: once, few, many, or a class if the clone is expanded.

j_call	d_call	clone_size	v_call	cdr3_aa	cdr3_nt
TRBJ1-1	NA	once	TRBV2	CASTGGKNTEAFF	TGTGCCAGCACGGGAGGGAAGAACACTGAAGCTTTCTTT
TRBJ2-2	NA	NA	TRBV18	CASTTSLGELFF	TGTGCCAGCACGACTTCCTTGGGGGAGCTGTTTTTT
TRBJ2-7	NA	NA	TRBV2	CASSTDSHEQYF	TGTGCCAGCAGTACAGACAGCCACGAGCAGTACTTC
TRBJ1-4	NA	few	TRBV4-3	CASSQGRLNEKLFF	TGCGCCAGCAGCCAAGGGCGACTTAATGAAAAACTGTTTTTT
TRBJ2-5	NA	NA	TRBV9	CASTRGLQETQYF	TGTGCCAGCACGCGTGGGCTTCAAGAGACCCAGTACTTC
TRBJ1-6	NA	NA	TRBV7-9	CASSLVAADNSPLHF	TGTGCCAGCAGCTTAGTGGCGGCAGACAATTCACCCCTCCACTTT
TRBJ2-5	NA	NA	TRBV29-1	CSVVNSKETQYF	TGCAGCGTTGTGAATAGCAAGGAGACCCAGTACTTC
TRBJ1-1	NA	NA	TRBV19	CASRGQIMNTEAFF	TGTGCCAGTAGAGGACAGATCATGAACACTGAAGCTTTCTTT
TRBJ2-7	NA	NA	TRBV30	CAWSKAGPSLF	TGTGCCTGGAGCAAGGCAGGGCCGTCTCTTTTC
TRBJ2-3	TRBD2	few	TRBV2	CASSEGLATDTQYF	TGTGCCAGCAGTGAAGGACTAGCGACAGATACGCAGTATTTT
TRBJ2-4	TRBD1	NA	TRBV4-1	CASSHRGQGGIQNIQYF	TGCGCCAGCAGCCACCGCGGACAGGGGGGGATCCAAAACATTCAGTACTTC
TRBJ2-1	TRBD2	once	TRBV27	CASSFASGGSSYNEQFF	TGTGCCAGCAGTTTCGCCAGCGGGGGGAGCTCCTACAATGAGCAGTTCTTC
TRBJ1-1	NA	NA	TRBV5-8	CASSLELSSNTEAFF	TGTGCCAGCAGCTTGGAACTGAGTTCGAACACTGAAGCTTTCTTT
TRBJ2-7	TRBD1	NA	TRBV4-1	CASSQEGQGSYEQYF	TGCGCCAGCAGCCAAGAGGGACAGGGATCCTACGAGCAGTACTTC
TRBJ1-1	TRBD1	few	TRBV4-3	CASSLIGQGVGEAFF	TGCGCCAGCAGCCTCATCGGACAGGGGGTGGGTGAAGCTTTCTTT
TRBJ1-2	NA	NA	TRBV2	CASSVSNYGYTF	TGTGCCAGCAGTGTTTCAAACTATGGCTACACCTTC
TRBJ2-1	TRBD2	NA	TRBV4-2	CASSLGLAGRSYNEQFF	TGTGCCAGCAGCCTCGGACTAGCGGGTCGCTCCTACAATGAGCAGTTCTTC
TRBJ2-1	TRBD2	NA	TRBV4-2	CASSPKKDSGRVFDEQFF	TGTGCCAGCAGCCCCAAGAAGGATAGCGGGAGGGTCTTCGATGAGCAGTTCTTC
TRBJ2-3	NA	NA	TRBV5-1	CASSPGISTDTQYF	TGCGCCAGCAGCCCAGGGATTAGCACAGATACGCAGTATTTT
TRBJ1-4	NA	NA	TRBV7-9	CASSSAGGRYEKLFF	TGTGCCAGCAGCTCCGCCGGGGGGCGATATGAAAAACTGTTTTTT
TRBJ2-3	TRBD2	NA	TRBV9	CASSVGPKLAGITDTQYF	TGTGCCAGCAGCGTAGGTCCAAAACTAGCGGGGATCACAGATACGCAGTATTTT
TRBJ2-3	TRBD1	NA	TRBV18	CASSPLGQGSDTQYF	TGTGCCAGCTCACCACTGGGACAGGGGTCAGATACGCAGTATTTT
TRBJ2-1	TRBD2	NA	TRBV7-6	CASSLGIAGGDEQFF	TGTGCCAGCAGCTTAGGGATAGCGGGGGGTGATGAGCAGTTCTTC
TRBJ1-1	TRBD1	NA	TRBV7-3	CASSLSGGETEAFF	TGTGCCAGCAGCTTATCAGGGGGCGAGACTGAAGCTTTCTTT
TRBJ2-7	TRBD2	NA	TRBV27	CASSLTSASYEQYF	TGTGCCAGCAGTTTGACTAGCGCCTCCTACGAGCAGTACTTC
TRBJ2-3	NA	NA	TRBV27	CASSLSRVDTDTQYF	TGTGCCAGCAGTTTATCGCGGGTAGACACAGATACGCAGTATTTT
TRBJ1-1	NA	NA	TRBV28	CASSVQNTEAFF	TGTGCCAGCAGTGTACAGAACACTGAAGCTTTCTTT
TRBJ2-3	TRBD2	NA	TRBV9	CASSVELAGGYRGTDTQYF	TGTGCCAGCAGCGTAGAACTAGCGGGAGGATACCGAGGCACAGATACGCAGTATTTT
TRBJ1-2	NA	NA	TRBV6-1	CAINPGTIDGYTF	TGTGCCATCAATCCCGGGACAATCGATGGCTACACCTTC
TRBJ2-1	TRBD2	NA	TRBV29-1	CSVEGGEGYNEQFF	TGCAGCGTTGAGGGGGGGGAGGGCTACAATGAGCAGTTCTTC
TRBJ2-5	NA	NA	TRBV7-9	CASSSQLETQYF	TGTGCCAGCAGCTCACAGTTAGAGACCCAGTACTTC
TRBJ2-1	NA	NA	TRBV10-1	CASSEQVANEQFF	TGCGCCAGCAGTGAACAGGTGGCGAATGAGCAGTTCTTC
TRBJ2-7	NA	few	TRBV5-1	CASSLAEVPTYEQYF	TGCGCCAGCAGCTTGGCCGAGGTCCCTACCTACGAGCAGTACTTC
TRBJ2-7	NA	NA	TRBV28	CASSQAIYEQYF	TGTGCCAGCAGTCAGGCGATCTACGAGCAGTACTTC
TRBJ1-5	NA	NA	TRBV6-5	CASRATGEQQPQHF	TGTGCCAGCAGGGCAACGGGGGAACAGCAGCCCCAGCATTTT